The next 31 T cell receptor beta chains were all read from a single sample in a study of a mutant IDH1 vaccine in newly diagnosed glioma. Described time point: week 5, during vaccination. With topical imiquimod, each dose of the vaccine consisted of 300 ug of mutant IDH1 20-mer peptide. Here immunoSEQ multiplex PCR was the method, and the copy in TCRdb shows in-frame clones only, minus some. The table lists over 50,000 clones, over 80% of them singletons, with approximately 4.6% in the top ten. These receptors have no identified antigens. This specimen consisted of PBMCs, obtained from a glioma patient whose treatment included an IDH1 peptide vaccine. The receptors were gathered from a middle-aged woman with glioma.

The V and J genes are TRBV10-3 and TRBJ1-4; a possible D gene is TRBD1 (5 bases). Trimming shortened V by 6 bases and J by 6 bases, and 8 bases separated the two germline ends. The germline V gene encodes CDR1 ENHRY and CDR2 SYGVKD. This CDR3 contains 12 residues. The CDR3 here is CAIRGEDEKLFF. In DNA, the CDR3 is TGTGCCATCAGAGGGGAAGATGAAAAACTGTTTTTT.

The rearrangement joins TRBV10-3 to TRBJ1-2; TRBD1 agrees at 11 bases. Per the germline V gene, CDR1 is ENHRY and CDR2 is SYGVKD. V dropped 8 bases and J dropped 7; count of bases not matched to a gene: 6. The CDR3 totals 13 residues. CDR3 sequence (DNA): TGTGCCATCGCAACCGGGACAGGGGGTGGCTACACCTTC. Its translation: CAIATGTGGGYTF.

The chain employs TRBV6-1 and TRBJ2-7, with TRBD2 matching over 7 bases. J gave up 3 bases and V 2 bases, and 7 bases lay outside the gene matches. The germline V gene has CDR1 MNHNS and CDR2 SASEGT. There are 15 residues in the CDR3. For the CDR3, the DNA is TGTGCCAGCAGTGAACAGTCTAGCGGACTCTACGAGCAGTACTTC. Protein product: CASSEQSSGLYEQYF.

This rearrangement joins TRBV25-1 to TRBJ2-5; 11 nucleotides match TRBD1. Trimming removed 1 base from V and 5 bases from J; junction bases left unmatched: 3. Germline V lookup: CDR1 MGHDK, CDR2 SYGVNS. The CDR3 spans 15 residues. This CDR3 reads CASSESGTGGETQYF. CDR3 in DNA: TGTGCCAGCAGTGAATCCGGGACAGGGGGGGAGACCCAGTACTTC.

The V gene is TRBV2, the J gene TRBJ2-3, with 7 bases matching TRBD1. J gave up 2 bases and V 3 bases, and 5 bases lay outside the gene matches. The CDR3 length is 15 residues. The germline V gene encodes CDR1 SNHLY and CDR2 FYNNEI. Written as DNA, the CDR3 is TGTGCCAGCAGTGAGGGGACAGCATACACAGATACGCAGTATTTT. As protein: CASSEGTAYTDTQYF.

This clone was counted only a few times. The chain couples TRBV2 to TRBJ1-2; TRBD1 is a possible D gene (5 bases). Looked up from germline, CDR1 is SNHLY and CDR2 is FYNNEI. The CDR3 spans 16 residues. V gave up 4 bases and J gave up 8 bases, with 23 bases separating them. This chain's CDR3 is CASSGVGTRQHRGYTF. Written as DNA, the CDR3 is TGTGCCAGCAGTGGCGTTGGGACGCGGCAGCACCGCGGCTACACCTTC.

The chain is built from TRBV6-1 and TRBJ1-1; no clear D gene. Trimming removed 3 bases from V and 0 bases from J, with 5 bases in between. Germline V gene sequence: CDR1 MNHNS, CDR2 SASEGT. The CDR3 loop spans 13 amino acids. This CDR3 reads CASSEVLNTEAFF. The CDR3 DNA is TGTGCCAGCAGTGAGGTGCTGAACACTGAAGCTTTCTTT.

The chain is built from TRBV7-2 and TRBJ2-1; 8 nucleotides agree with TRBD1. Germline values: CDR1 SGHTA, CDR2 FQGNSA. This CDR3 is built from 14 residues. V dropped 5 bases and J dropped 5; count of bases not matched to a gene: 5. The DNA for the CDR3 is TGTGCCAGCAGCATTCGGACAGGGAACAATGAGCAGTTCTTC. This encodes CASSIRTGNNEQFF. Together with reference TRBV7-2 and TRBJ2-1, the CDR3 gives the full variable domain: GAGVSQSPSNKVTEKGKDVELRCDPISGHTALYWYRQSLGQGLEFLIYFQGNSAPDKSGLPSDRFSAERTGGSVSTLTIQRTQQEDSAVYLCASSIRTGNNEQFFGPGTRLTVL.

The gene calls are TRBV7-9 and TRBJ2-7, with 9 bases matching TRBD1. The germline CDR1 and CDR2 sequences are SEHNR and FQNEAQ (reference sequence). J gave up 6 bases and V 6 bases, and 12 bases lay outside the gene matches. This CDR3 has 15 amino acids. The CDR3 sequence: CASSYGQGYEGEQYF. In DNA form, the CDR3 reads TGTGCCAGCAGTTATGGACAGGGGTATGAAGGCGAGCAGTACTTC.

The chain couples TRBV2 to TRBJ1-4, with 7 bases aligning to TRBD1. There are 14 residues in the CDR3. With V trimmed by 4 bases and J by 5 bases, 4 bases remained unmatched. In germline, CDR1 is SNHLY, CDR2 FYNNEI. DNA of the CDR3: TGTGCCAGCAGTGGTCAAGGGGGCAATGAAAAACTGTTTTTT. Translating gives CASSGQGGNEKLFF.

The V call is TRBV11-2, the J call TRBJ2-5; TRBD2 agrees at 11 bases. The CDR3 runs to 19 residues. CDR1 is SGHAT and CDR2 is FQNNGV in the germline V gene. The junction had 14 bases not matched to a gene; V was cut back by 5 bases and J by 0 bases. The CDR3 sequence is CASSQGWASGGWYQETQYF. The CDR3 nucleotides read TGTGCCAGCAGCCAGGGGTGGGCTAGCGGGGGGTGGTACCAAGAGACCCAGTACTTC.

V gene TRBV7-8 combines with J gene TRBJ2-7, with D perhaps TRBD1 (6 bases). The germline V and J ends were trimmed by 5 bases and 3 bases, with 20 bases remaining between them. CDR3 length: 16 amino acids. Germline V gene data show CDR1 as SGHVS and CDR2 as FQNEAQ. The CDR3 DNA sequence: TGTGCCAGCAGCACCGGAACAGGGAGAGGGAACTACGAGCAGTACTTC. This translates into CASSTGTGRGNYEQYF.

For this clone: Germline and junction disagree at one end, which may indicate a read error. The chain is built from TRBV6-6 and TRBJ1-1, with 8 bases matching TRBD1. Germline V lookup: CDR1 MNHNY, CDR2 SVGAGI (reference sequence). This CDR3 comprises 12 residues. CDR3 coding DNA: TGTGCCAGCAGTTCCTCCTGGGACAGGCCGCCCTTT. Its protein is CASSSSWDRPPF.

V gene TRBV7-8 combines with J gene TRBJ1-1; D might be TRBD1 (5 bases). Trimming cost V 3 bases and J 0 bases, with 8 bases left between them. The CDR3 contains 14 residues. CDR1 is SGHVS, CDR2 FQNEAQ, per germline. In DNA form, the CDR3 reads TGTGCCAGCAGCTTTAAGACAGTGAACACTGAAGCTTTCTTT. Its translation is CASSFKTVNTEAFF.

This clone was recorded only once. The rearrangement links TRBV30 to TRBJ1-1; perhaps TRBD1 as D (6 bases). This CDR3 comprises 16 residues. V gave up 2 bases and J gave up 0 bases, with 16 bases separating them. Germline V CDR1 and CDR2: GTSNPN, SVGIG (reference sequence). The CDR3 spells CAWSLDRRRVNTEAFF. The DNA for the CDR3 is TGTGCCTGGAGTTTAGACAGGCGTAGGGTGAACACTGAAGCTTTCTTT.

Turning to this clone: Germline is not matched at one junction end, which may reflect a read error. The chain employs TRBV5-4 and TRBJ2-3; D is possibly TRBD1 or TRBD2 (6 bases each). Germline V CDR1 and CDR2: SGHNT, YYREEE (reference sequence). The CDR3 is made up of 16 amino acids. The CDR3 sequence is CASSLRWGAGTDTQYF. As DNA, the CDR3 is TGCGCCAGCAGCCTCAGGTGGGGGGCTGGGACAGATACGCAGTATTTT.

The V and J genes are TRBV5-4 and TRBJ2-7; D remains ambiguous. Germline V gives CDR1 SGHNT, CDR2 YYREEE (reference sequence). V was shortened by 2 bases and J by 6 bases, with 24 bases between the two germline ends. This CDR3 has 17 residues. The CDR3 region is CASSFVQSGPIPTEQYF. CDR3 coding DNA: TGTGCCAGCAGCTTCGTACAGTCCGGGCCAATTCCGACCGAGCAGTACTTC.

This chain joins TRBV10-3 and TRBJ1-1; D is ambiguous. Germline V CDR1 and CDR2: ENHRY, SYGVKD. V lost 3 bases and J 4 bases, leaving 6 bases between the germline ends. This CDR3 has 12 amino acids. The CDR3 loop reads CAISDRVTEAFF. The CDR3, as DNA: TGTGCCATCAGTGATAGAGTCACTGAAGCTTTCTTT.

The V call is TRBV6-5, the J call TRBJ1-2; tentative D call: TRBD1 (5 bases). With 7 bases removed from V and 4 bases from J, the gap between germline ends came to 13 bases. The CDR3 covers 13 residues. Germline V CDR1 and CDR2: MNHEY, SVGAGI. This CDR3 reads CASKFQGGYGYTF. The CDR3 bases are TGTGCCAGCAAGTTTCAGGGCGGCTATGGCTACACCTTC.

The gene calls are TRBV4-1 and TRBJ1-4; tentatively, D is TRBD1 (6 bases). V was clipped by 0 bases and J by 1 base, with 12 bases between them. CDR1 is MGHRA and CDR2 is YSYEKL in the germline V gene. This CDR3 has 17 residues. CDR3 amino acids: CASSQDGQRGTNEKLFF. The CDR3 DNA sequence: TGCGCCAGCAGCCAAGATGGACAGAGAGGAACTAATGAAAAACTGTTTTTT.

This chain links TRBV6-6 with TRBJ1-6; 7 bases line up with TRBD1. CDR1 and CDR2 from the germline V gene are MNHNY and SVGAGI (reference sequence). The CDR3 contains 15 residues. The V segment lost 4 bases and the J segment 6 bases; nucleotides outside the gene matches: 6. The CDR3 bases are TGTGCCAGCAGTTTAGGGACAGCTAGTAATTCACCCCTCCACTTT. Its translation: CASSLGTASNSPLHF.

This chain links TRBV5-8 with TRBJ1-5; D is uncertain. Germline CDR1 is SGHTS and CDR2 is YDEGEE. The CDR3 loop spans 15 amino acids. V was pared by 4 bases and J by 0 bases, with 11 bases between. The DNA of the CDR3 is TGTGCCAGCAGCCCAGGACGGATTAGCAATCAGCCCCAGCATTTT. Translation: CASSPGRISNQPQHF.

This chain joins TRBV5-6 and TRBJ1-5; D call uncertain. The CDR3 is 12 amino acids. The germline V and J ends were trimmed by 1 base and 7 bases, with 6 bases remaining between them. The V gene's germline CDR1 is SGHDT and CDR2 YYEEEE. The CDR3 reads CASSLFGQPQHF. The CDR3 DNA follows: TGTGCCAGCAGCTTGTTTGGCCAGCCCCAGCATTTT.

CDR3 in amino acids: CASSRTGDYGYTF. The CDR3 nucleotides read TGTGCCAGCAGTCGGACAGGGGACTATGGCTACACCTTC. The V and J genes are TRBV6-1 and TRBJ1-2; 9 nucleotides match TRBD1. The CDR3 runs to 13 residues. V was pared by 5 bases and J by 3 bases, with 1 base of the junction left unmatched. Germline V gene lookup returns CDR1 MNHNS and CDR2 SASEGT.

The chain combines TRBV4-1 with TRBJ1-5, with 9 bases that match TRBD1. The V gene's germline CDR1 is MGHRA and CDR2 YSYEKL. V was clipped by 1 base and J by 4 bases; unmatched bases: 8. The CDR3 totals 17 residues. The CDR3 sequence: CASSQGPDRGGNQPQHF. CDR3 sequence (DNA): TGCGCCAGCAGCCAAGGCCCGGACAGGGGAGGGAATCAGCCCCAGCATTTT.

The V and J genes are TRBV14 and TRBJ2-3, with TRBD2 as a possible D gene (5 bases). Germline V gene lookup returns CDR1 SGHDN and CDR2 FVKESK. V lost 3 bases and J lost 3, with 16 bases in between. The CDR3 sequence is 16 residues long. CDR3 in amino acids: CASSHLRSSRTDTQYF. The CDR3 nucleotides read TGTGCCAGCAGCCACTTAAGGTCTAGCCGAACAGATACGCAGTATTTT.

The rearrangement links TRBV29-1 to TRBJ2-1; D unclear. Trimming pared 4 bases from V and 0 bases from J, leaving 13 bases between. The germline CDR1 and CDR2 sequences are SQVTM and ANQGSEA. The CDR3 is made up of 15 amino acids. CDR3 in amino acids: CSVGLDVSSYNEQFF. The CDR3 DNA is TGCAGCGTTGGTTTGGACGTTAGCTCCTACAATGAGCAGTTCTTC.

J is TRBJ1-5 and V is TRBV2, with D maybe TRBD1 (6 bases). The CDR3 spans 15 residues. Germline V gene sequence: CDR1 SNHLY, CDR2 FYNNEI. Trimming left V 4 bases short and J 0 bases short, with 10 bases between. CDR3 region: CASSATRGSNQPQHF. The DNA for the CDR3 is TGTGCCAGCAGTGCAACCAGGGGTAGCAATCAGCCCCAGCATTTT.

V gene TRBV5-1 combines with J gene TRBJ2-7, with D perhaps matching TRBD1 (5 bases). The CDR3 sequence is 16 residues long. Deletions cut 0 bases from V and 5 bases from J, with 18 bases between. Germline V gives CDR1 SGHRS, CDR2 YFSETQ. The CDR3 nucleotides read TGCGCCAGCAGCTTGGATGGACCAGGGCCCGATGACGAGCAGTACTTC. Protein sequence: CASSLDGPGPDDEQYF.

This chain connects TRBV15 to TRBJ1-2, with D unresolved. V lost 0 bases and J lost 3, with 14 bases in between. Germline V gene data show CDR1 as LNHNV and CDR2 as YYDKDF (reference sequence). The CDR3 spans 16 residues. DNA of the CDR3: TGTGCCACCAGCAGAGATGGAGCGACCCAGCACTATGGCTACACCTTC. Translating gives CATSRDGATQHYGYTF.

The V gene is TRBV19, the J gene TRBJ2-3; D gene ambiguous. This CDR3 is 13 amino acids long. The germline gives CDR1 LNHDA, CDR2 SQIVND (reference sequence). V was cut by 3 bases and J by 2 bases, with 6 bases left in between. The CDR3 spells CASSISLTDTQYF. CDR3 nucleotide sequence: TGTGCCAGTAGTATCAGTCTCACAGATACGCAGTATTTT.